The 10 T cell receptor beta chains below come from one sample, sequenced in a study of blood T cell repertoires in COVID-19 (dated by TCRdb to 2020 to 2022). Libraries were made using the immunoSEQ multiplex PCR assay. TCRdb re-hosts the immuneACCESS table, in-frame sequences only. Its copies lack some clones; in the studies checked, an unresolved V gene accounts for under half of them, and the cause for the rest is not known. The sample table holds tens of thousands of clones, of which about nine tenths were seen once. The top ten clonotypes cover 1% to 1.5% of the sample. Sequencing was done on a sample of peripheral blood. Source of these receptors: a woman older than 75 with acute or convalescent COVID-19.

This clone was seen a few times. This sequence joins TRBV28 and TRBJ1-6, with TRBD1 matching 9 bases. Per germline, CDR1 MDHEN and CDR2 SYDVKM. With V trimmed by 7 bases and J by 7 bases, 14 bases remained unmatched. This CDR3 region has 17 residues. As DNA, the CDR3 is TGTGCCAGCATCGAGGGGGGCACAGGGGGCCCAAATTCACCCCTCCACTTT. The encoded protein is CASIEGGTGGPNSPLHF. Filled out from reference TRBV28 and TRBJ1-6, the complete variable domain reads DVKVTQSSRYLVKRTGEKVFLECVQDMDHENMFWYRQDPGLGLRLIYFSYDVKMKEKGDIPEGYSVSREKKERFSLILESASTNQTSMYLCASIEGGTGGPNSPLHFGNGTRLTVT.

This clone was seen more than once but under ten times. The J gene is TRBJ1-5, the V gene TRBV10-1, with 7 bases fitting TRBD1. The CDR3 runs 12 residues. Germline V CDR1 and CDR2: WNHNN, SYGVQD (reference sequence). V trimming: 4 bases; J trimming: 6 bases; junction bases outside the gene matches: 0. CDR3 coding DNA: TGCGCCAGCAGTGCAGGGGGTCAGCCCCAGCATTTT. It specifies CASSAGGQPQHF.

The chain joins TRBV5-6 to TRBJ1-3, with TRBD1 identical over 10 bases. This CDR3 region has 14 residues. The trim removed 4 bases at V and 6 bases at J, leaving 4 bases unmatched. Germline values: CDR1 SGHDT, CDR2 YYEEEE. The CDR3 sequence: CASSTGTGVNTIYF. For the CDR3, the DNA is TGTGCCAGCAGCACGGGGACAGGGGTAAACACCATATATTTT.

CDR3 DNA: TGTGCCAGCGGTCAGGTGCGGAACACTGAAGCTTTCTTT. Residues: CASGQVRNTEAFF. The chain uses TRBV6-5 and TRBJ1-1; D not resolved. CDR3 length: 13 residues. Looked up from germline, CDR1 is MNHEY and CDR2 is SVGAGI. V lost 8 bases, J lost 1 base, and 11 bases lay in between.

This chain connects TRBV30 to TRBJ2-7; perhaps TRBD1 as D (6 bases). CDR1 and CDR2 from the germline V gene are GTSNPN and SVGIG (reference sequence). The CDR3 runs to 15 residues. Between the trimmed V and J ends, which lost 0 bases and 5 bases, there was a span of 17 bases. CDR3 in amino acids: CAWSVGYPRGHEQYF. The CDR3 DNA sequence: TGTGCCTGGAGTGTAGGTTACCCCAGGGGCCACGAGCAGTACTTC.

Here the CDR3 reads CASRLDVAPNSPLHF. As DNA, the CDR3 is TGTGCCAGCAGGCTTGATGTGGCTCCTAATTCACCCCTCCACTTT. This chain links TRBV6-5 with TRBJ1-6; no firm D call. Per the germline V gene, CDR1 is MNHEY and CDR2 is SVGAGI. The germline V and J ends were trimmed by 6 bases and 6 bases, with 15 bases remaining between them. The CDR3 sequence is 15 residues long.

There are a few counts of this clone. The chain uses TRBV2 and TRBJ2-6; TRBD1 agrees at 9 bases. The CDR3 totals 17 residues. V shed 6 bases, J shed 0 bases, and the junction held 6 bases outside the gene matches. Germline V gene data show CDR1 as SNHLY and CDR2 as FYNNEI. In DNA form, the CDR3 reads TGTGCCAGCAGGGGGGACAGGGTCCACTCTGGGGCCAACGTCCTGACTTTC. This codes for CASRGDRVHSGANVLTF.

This sequence joins TRBV28 and TRBJ2-1; 7 bases are shared with TRBD1. J was trimmed by 1 base and V by 5 bases; bases with no gene match: 8. There are 16 residues in the CDR3. Per germline, CDR1 MDHEN and CDR2 SYDVKM. This chain's CDR3 is CASSPPGTASYNEQFF. Here the CDR3 DNA reads TGTGCCAGCAGTCCGCCGGGGACAGCTTCCTACAATGAGCAGTTCTTC.

This sequence joins TRBV11-2 and TRBJ2-7, with 11 positions matching TRBD2. Trimming cost V 5 bases and J 2 bases; bases outside gene matches: 5. This CDR3 region has 15 residues. Germline V gene lookup returns CDR1 SGHAT and CDR2 FQNNGV. The CDR3 reads CASSTLAGGAYEQYF. The CDR3 bases are TGTGCCAGCAGCACCTTAGCGGGAGGGGCCTACGAGCAGTACTTC.

CDR3 nucleotides: TGTGCCAGCAGCTTTGTCAGGGTTGGAAACACCATATATTTT. It translates to CASSFVRVGNTIYF. The chain is built from TRBV7-9 and TRBJ1-3, with D possibly being TRBD1 (5 bases). CDR1 and CDR2 (germline): SEHNR, FQNEAQ (reference sequence). The CDR3 loop spans 14 amino acids. V was shortened by 3 bases and J by 3 bases, with 9 bases between the two germline ends.